This T cell receptor beta chain was recorded in a study of control samples from healthy donors and cancer patients. Clones were sequenced by immunoSEQ multiplex PCR, and TCRdb holds only the in-frame ones, with some missing. The data show 110,000 or so clones, roughly four fifths seen once. This clone was recorded a few times. The germline CDR1 and CDR2 sequences are LGHNA and YSLEER. The CDR3 extends over 13 amino acids. V was clipped by 3 bases and J by 7 bases; unmatched bases: 4. The V call is TRBV4-3, the J call TRBJ1-2, with 8 positions matching TRBD1. This clonotype was obtained from a woman in her 50s in good health. The specimen sequenced was blood. The CDR3 reads CASSQTGVAGYTF. CDR3 coding DNA: TGCGCCAGCAGCCAGACAGGGGTCGCTGGCTACACCTTC.